The 28 T cell receptor beta chains listed next were all sequenced from one sample in a study of response to subunit inactivated influenza vaccine. TCRdb redid the calling of the RT-PCR reads with MiXCR, one entry per CDR3 protein. The sample contains 650,000 or so distinct CDR3 sequences, 12% to 15% of which appear only once. Sequenced here: PBMCs from blood, sampled roughly 2 weeks before vaccination. Receptor source: a man aged 50-59 years who received an inactivated influenza vaccine.

The chain uses TRBV28 and TRBJ2-3, with D tentatively TRBD1 or TRBD2 (6 bases each). V was pared by 2 bases and J by 2 bases, with 14 bases between. The CDR3 loop spans 16 amino acids. Per germline, CDR1 MDHEN and CDR2 SYDVKM. The CDR3 protein is CASSLRGGPTTDTQYF. CDR3 nucleotides: TGTGCCAGCAGTTTACGTGGGGGGCCGACCACAGATACGCAGTATTTT.

This clonotype was observed a few times. The J gene is TRBJ1-5, the V gene TRBV20-1; a possible D gene is TRBD1 (6 bases). The CDR3 sequence is 13 residues long. CDR1 is DFQATT, CDR2 SNEGSKA, per germline (reference sequence). V was cut by 3 bases and J by 4 bases, with 10 bases left in between. Here the CDR3 DNA reads TGCAGTGCTAGCAGACAGGAAAATCAGCCCCAGCATTTT. This encodes CSASRQENQPQHF.

This clonotype was counted only a few times. This chain uses TRBV18 with TRBJ2-2; no definite D call. This CDR3 has 17 residues. V was shortened by 1 base and J by 4 bases, with 16 bases between the two germline ends. Looked up from germline, CDR1 is KGHSH and CDR2 is LQKENI. This CDR3 is CASSPLNAELLTGELFF. CDR3 sequence (DNA): TGTGCCAGCTCACCACTTAACGCAGAGCTACTCACCGGGGAGCTGTTTTTT.

This clonotype was counted a few times. This chain uses TRBV12-3 or TRBV12-4 with TRBJ1-1, with 7 bases matching TRBD1. The CDR3 has 12 residues. V was clipped by 6 bases and J by 6 bases; unmatched bases: 4. The CDR3 DNA sequence: TGTGCCAGCAGCCTGGGACAGTCTGAAGCTTTCTTT. As protein: CASSLGQSEAFF.

This clonotype was found a few times. The CDR3 here is CASSLGGTGTETQYF. Here the CDR3 DNA reads TGTGCCAGCAGCTTAGGGGGGACAGGGACAGAGACCCAGTACTTC. The chain links TRBV11-2 to TRBJ2-5; 9 positions agree with TRBD1. The junction had 4 bases not matched to a gene; V was cut back by 1 base and J by 4 bases. This CDR3 is 15 amino acids long. Germline V lookup: CDR1 SGHAT, CDR2 FQNNGV.

V and J are TRBV20-1 and TRBJ1-5; TRBD1 matches 11 bases. This CDR3 comprises 17 residues. The J segment lost 6 bases and the V segment lost 0 bases, leaving 10 bases of the junction unmatched. Germline CDR1 reads DFQATT; CDR2 reads SNEGSKA (reference sequence). The CDR3 DNA follows: TGCAGTGCTAGAGACGCTGGCAGGACAGGGGGCAGTCAGCCCCAGCATTTT. Protein sequence: CSARDAGRTGGSQPQHF.

The chain joins TRBV7-9 to TRBJ2-7; no reliable D call. Per germline, CDR1 SEHNR and CDR2 FQNEAQ (reference sequence). The CDR3 runs 14 residues. Trimming left V 3 bases short and J 2 bases short, with 11 bases between. This chain's CDR3 is CASSFQGLTYEQYF. The CDR3 DNA reads as TGTGCCAGCAGCTTCCAAGGATTAACCTACGAGCAGTACTTC.

The rearrangement joins TRBV28 to TRBJ1-2; D is possibly TRBD1 (5 bases). This CDR3 spans 15 amino acids. Trimming cost V 5 bases and J 2 bases, with 15 bases left between them. Germline V gives CDR1 MDHEN, CDR2 SYDVKM. CDR3 protein: CASSPAGILNYGYTF. The CDR3 nucleotides are TGTGCCAGCAGTCCAGCAGGGATCTTGAACTATGGCTACACCTTC.

The gene calls are TRBV7-9 and TRBJ2-1, with 9 bases that match TRBD1. This CDR3 contains 12 residues. Germline lookup yields CDR1 SEHNR and CDR2 FQNEAQ (reference sequence). Trimming took 4 bases from V and 12 from J; bases not matched to a gene: 4. CDR3 DNA: TGTGCCAGCAGCTACCGACAGGGGGGGCAGTTCTTC. It specifies CASSYRQGGQFF.

V is TRBV27 and J is TRBJ2-3; D is ambiguous. CDR3 length: 15 amino acids. V was clipped by 0 bases and J by 0 bases, with 7 bases between them. Germline-derived CDR1 and CDR2 are MNHEY and SMNVEV (reference sequence). For the CDR3, the DNA is TGTGCCAGCAGTTTATCGATGGGTAGCACAGATACGCAGTATTTT. Its translation is CASSLSMGSTDTQYF.

The chain carries TRBV5-1 and TRBJ2-5; TRBD1 agrees at 9 bases. This CDR3 contains 15 residues. Trimming cost V 5 bases and J 5 bases; bases outside gene matches: 10. The germline CDR1 and CDR2 sequences are SGHRS and YFSETQ. CDR3 protein: CASRQDRGGQETQYF. As DNA, the CDR3 is TGCGCCAGCAGACAAGACAGGGGGGGGCAGGAGACCCAGTACTTC.

The chain's CDR3 is CSVEVAGAYEQYF. CDR3 sequence (DNA): TGCAGCGTTGAAGTGGCGGGGGCATACGAGCAGTACTTC. The chain recombines TRBV29-1 with TRBJ2-7; D is possibly TRBD2 (7 bases). Trimming stripped 1 base from V and 4 bases from J, with 11 bases between. Germline values: CDR1 SQVTM, CDR2 ANQGSEA. CDR3 size: 13 residues.

This clonotype was counted between two and nine times. V is TRBV7-9 and J is TRBJ2-7; D perhaps matches TRBD2 (6 bases). The V gene lost 4 bases and the J gene lost 0 bases, with 13 bases spanning the gap. This CDR3 is 15 amino acids long. The germline gives CDR1 SEHNR, CDR2 FQNEAQ (reference sequence). CDR3 sequence reads: CASSSMGGPSYEQYF. The CDR3 bases are TGTGCCAGCAGCTCAATGGGGGGACCCTCCTACGAGCAGTACTTC.

The V and J genes are TRBV5-1 and TRBJ1-1; D remains unclear. Germline loops: CDR1 SGHRS, CDR2 YFSETQ. V was cut by 4 bases and J by 1 base, with 11 bases left in between. The CDR3 runs 14 residues. The CDR3: CASSTGPKNTEAFF. CDR3 in DNA: TGCGCCAGCAGCACCGGACCGAAGAACACTGAAGCTTTCTTT.

The V call is TRBV6-2 or TRBV6-3, the J call TRBJ2-3, with no clear D. The length of the CDR3 is 12 residues. The V gene lost 2 bases and the J gene lost 7 bases, with 7 bases spanning the gap. CDR1 is MNHEY, CDR2 SVGEGT, per germline. CDR3 nucleotides: TGTGCCAGCAGTTACCGGCTGTATACGCAGTATTTT. Amino acid sequence: CASSYRLYTQYF.

Ten or more counts support this clonotype. The rearrangement links TRBV7-6 to TRBJ1-1; D is undetermined. The CDR3 length is 15 residues. Trimming removed 5 bases at V and 1 base at J, with 14 bases between. Germline values: CDR1 SGHVS, CDR2 FNYEAQ. CDR3 nucleotides: TGTGCCAGCAGCCGTTGGAGGGAGGGGAACACTGAAGCTTTCTTT. This gives the protein CASSRWREGNTEAFF.

The chain recombines TRBV27 with TRBJ2-5; D unclear. The CDR3 totals 13 residues. Deletions cut 0 bases from V and 6 bases from J, with 8 bases between. Germline V gene sequence: CDR1 MNHEY, CDR2 SMNVEV (reference sequence). In DNA form, the CDR3 reads TGTGCCAGCAGTTTATCGGTAGGCCAGACCCAGTACTTC. Amino acid sequence: CASSLSVGQTQYF.

This clonotype was seen a handful of times. This sequence joins TRBV6-2 or TRBV6-3 and TRBJ2-7, with D hard to call. The germline V gene encodes CDR1 MNHEY and CDR2 SVGEGT. CDR3 length equals 15 residues. Between the trimmed V and J ends, which lost 5 bases and 7 bases, there was a span of 21 bases. The CDR3 bases are TGTGCCAGCAGTCCCATTGAGAGGCAGCTGGGGGAGCAGTACTTC. The encoded protein is CASSPIERQLGEQYF.

The V gene is TRBV27, the J gene TRBJ2-5; maybe TRBD1 (6 bases). CDR3 length equals 15 residues. V was pared by 2 bases and J by 9 bases, with 19 bases between. Looked up from germline, CDR1 is MNHEY and CDR2 is SMNVEV (reference sequence). For the CDR3, the DNA is TGTGCCAGCAGTTTAGGACAGCCAGTTGATAGGGCCCAGTACTTC. Protein sequence: CASSLGQPVDRAQYF.

This clonotype occurred a few times. The rearrangement links TRBV5-1 to TRBJ2-2; D gene ambiguous. The length of the CDR3 is 15 residues. V shed 1 base and J shed 2 bases, with 9 bases lying between them. CDR1 is SGHRS and CDR2 is YFSETQ in the germline V gene. The CDR3 bases are TGCGCCAGCAGCTTGAACGGGCCCAACACCGGGGAGCTGTTTTTT. It translates to CASSLNGPNTGELFF.

This clonotype was observed many times. The gene calls are TRBV24-1 and TRBJ2-3; weak D call: TRBD1 (5 bases). V shed 5 bases and J shed 0 bases, with 11 bases lying between them. CDR3 length: 15 amino acids. The germline V gene has CDR1 KGHDR and CDR2 SFDVKD. The CDR3 sequence: CATSGRQISTDTQYF. The CDR3 DNA is TGTGCCACCAGTGGCCGACAGATTAGCACAGATACGCAGTATTTT.

This rearrangement joins TRBV6-5 to TRBJ2-2, with 7 bases identical to TRBD1. CDR3 size: 16 residues. V lost 0 bases, J lost 9 bases, and 10 bases stayed unmatched. Per the germline V gene, CDR1 is MNHEY and CDR2 is SVGAGI. As DNA, the CDR3 is TGTGCCAGCAGTTACTCGACAGGGAGAGTCAACCGGGAGCTGTTTTTT. It yields the protein CASSYSTGRVNRELFF.

This clonotype appeared many times. The chain is built from TRBV29-1 and TRBJ2-1, with D unresolved. The germline V gene has CDR1 SQVTM and CDR2 ANQGSEA. This CDR3 is built from 11 residues. V lost 6 bases and J lost 6, with 9 bases in between. CDR3 region: CSVDPGNEQFF. CDR3 bases: TGCAGCGTAGACCCCGGCAATGAGCAGTTCTTC.

J is TRBJ2-7 and V is TRBV4-2; weak D call: TRBD2 (5 bases). The germline V gene has CDR1 LGHNA and CDR2 YNFKEQ. The CDR3 has 16 residues. Trimming took 1 base from V and 0 from J, leaving 13 bases between them. CDR3 nucleotides: TGTGCCAGCAGCCAAGGTTGGGCCGAGGGCTCCTACGAGCAGTACTTC. It is translated as CASSQGWAEGSYEQYF.

The chain couples TRBV12-3 or TRBV12-4 to TRBJ1-4; possibly TRBD1 for D (5 bases). Trimming took 6 bases from V and 8 from J, leaving 16 bases between them. The CDR3 consists of 14 residues. The DNA for the CDR3 is TGTGCCAGCAGCTCCGGACCGGGACGGGAAAAACTGTTTTTT. It is translated as CASSSGPGREKLFF.

This clonotype was counted a few times. The chain employs TRBV24-1 and TRBJ1-3, with 8 bases lining up with TRBD1. This CDR3 region has 15 residues. With V trimmed by 3 bases and J by 4 bases, 4 bases remained unmatched. Germline values: CDR1 KGHDR, CDR2 SFDVKD. The CDR3: CATSDPGQGGNTIYF. Here the CDR3 DNA reads TGTGCCACCAGTGATCCCGGACAGGGAGGAAACACCATATATTTT.

The chain carries TRBV5-1 and TRBJ1-2, with 7 bases matching TRBD1. The CDR3 is 14 residues long. Trimming took 0 bases from V and 4 from J; bases not matched to a gene: 3. CDR1 is SGHRS and CDR2 is YFSETQ in the germline V gene. In DNA, the CDR3 is TGCGCCAGCAGCTTGGGGGGACAGATCTATGGCTACACCTTC. It encodes CASSLGGQIYGYTF.

This clonotype was seen many times. The rearrangement joins TRBV12-3 or TRBV12-4 to TRBJ2-5; D ambiguous. The CDR3 is made up of 11 amino acids. V was cut by 2 bases and J by 6 bases, with 4 bases left in between. The CDR3 loop reads CASSLMKTQYF. Here the CDR3 DNA reads TGTGCCAGCAGTTTAATGAAGACCCAGTACTTC.